This T cell receptor beta chain was recorded in a study of PD-L1 blockade in urothelial cancer. Clones were sequenced by immunoSEQ multiplex PCR, and TCRdb holds only the in-frame ones, with some missing. The profile shows 70,000 to 75,000 clones, 80% to 90% of them singletons. This CDR3 is 14 amino acids long. Germline trimming cut 6 bases from V and 3 bases from J; bases unmatched to any gene: 3. The germline gives CDR1 SNHLY, CDR2 FYNNEI. The chain employs TRBV2 and TRBJ1-3; 9 bases map to TRBD1. This TCR was recovered from a man in his 70s with urothelial cancer. Sequencing was performed on PBMCs, taken around atezolizumab (anti-PD-L1) treatment. The CDR3 region has the DNA TGTGCCAGCAGCGACAGGGGGATTGGAAACACCATATATTTT. Its translation: CASSDRGIGNTIYF.